Following are 30 T cell receptor beta chains from one sample sequenced in a study of memory CD8 T cells in hepatitis C reinfection. Time point denoted: pre-reinfection, 55 to 20 weeks before reinfection detection. Sorted cells were sequenced directly ex vivo without any in vitro expansion. Profiled with immunoSEQ multiplex PCR; TCRdb holds only in-frame clones, not every one. Here the sample spans approximately 52,000 clones, roughly 91% being singletons. Source material: naive CD8+ T cells sorted from blood. The source is a man aged 18 to 29 with hepatitis C virus infection.

The gene calls are TRBV28 and TRBJ2-5; the match to TRBD1 covers 8 bases. The CDR3 is made up of 15 amino acids. Germline-derived CDR1 and CDR2 are MDHEN and SYDVKM. The V gene end was trimmed by 5 bases and the J gene end by 1 base; junction bases not matched to a gene: 6. DNA for the CDR3: TGTGCCAGCAGTATCCCGACAGGGGTCCAAGAGACCCAGTACTTC. It codes for CASSIPTGVQETQYF.

The rearrangement links TRBV19 to TRBJ2-1; TRBD1 might be the D (7 bases). The V gene lost 5 bases and the J gene lost 7 bases, with 12 bases spanning the gap. This CDR3 contains 13 residues. Germline V gene lookup returns CDR1 LNHDA and CDR2 SQIVND (reference sequence). The CDR3 DNA reads TGTGCCAGTAGTCGGGCAGGGGGGAATGAGCAGTTCTTC. This translates into CASSRAGGNEQFF.

The gene calls are TRBV5-1 and TRBJ2-2; TRBD2 agrees at 14 bases. This CDR3 is 17 amino acids long. Per germline, CDR1 SGHRS and CDR2 YFSETQ. With 4 bases clipped from V and 6 bases from J, the junction kept 8 bases outside the gene matches. The CDR3 DNA sequence: TGCGCCAGCAGCCCGCTGACTAGCGGGGGGGCAGCCGGGGAGCTGTTTTTT. Its protein is CASSPLTSGGAAGELFF.

This clone occurred once. The chain is built from TRBV9 and TRBJ2-1, with TRBD1 identical over 9 bases. The V gene end was trimmed by 3 bases and the J gene end by 4 bases; junction bases not matched to a gene: 2. The germline gives CDR1 SGDLS, CDR2 YYNGEE. The CDR3 has 14 amino acids. CDR3 sequence (DNA): TGTGCCAGCAGCGGGACAGGGGCATACAATGAGCAGTTCTTC. Its protein is CASSGTGAYNEQFF.

The chain has TRBV6-5 and TRBJ1-4; no clear D gene. This CDR3 is built from 15 residues. Deletions cut 0 bases from V and 5 bases from J, with 10 bases between. The germline V gene encodes CDR1 MNHEY and CDR2 SVGAGI. DNA of the CDR3: TGTGCCAGCAGTTACTCGCTGAACGGGAATGAAAAACTGTTTTTT. This encodes CASSYSLNGNEKLFF.

The J gene is TRBJ2-1, the V gene TRBV28, with 9 bases identical to TRBD2. Trimming cost V 4 bases and J 3 bases; bases outside gene matches: 10. Germline CDR1 reads MDHEN; CDR2 reads SYDVKM. This CDR3 contains 17 residues. The CDR3 bases are TGTGCCAGCAGTTCCGCCTTAGCGGGAGTCTTCTACAATGAGCAGTTCTTC. Its translation: CASSSALAGVFYNEQFF.

The chain links TRBV18 to TRBJ1-6, with 9 bases matching TRBD1. V dropped 5 bases and J dropped 10; count of bases not matched to a gene: 6. The CDR3 is 14 residues long. Germline V CDR1 and CDR2: KGHSH, LQKENI. The CDR3 reads CASSSDRGYSPLHF. The CDR3 DNA sequence: TGTGCCAGCTCATCGGACAGGGGATACTCACCCCTCCACTTT. Looking up the rest from reference TRBV18 and TRBJ1-6 gives the full variable domain: NAGVMQNPRHLVRRRGQEARLRCSPMKGHSHVYWYRQLPEEGLKFMVYLQKENIIDESGMPKERFSAEFPKEGPSILRIQQVVRGDSAAYFCASSSDRGYSPLHFGNGTRLTVT.

In regard to this clone: Within the sample, other DNA sequences also encode this same CDR3. The rearrangement uses TRBV29-1 and TRBJ2-2; 12 bases fit TRBD2. This CDR3 comprises 14 residues. CDR1 SQVTM and CDR2 ANQGSEA come from the germline V gene. V dropped 7 bases and J dropped 5; count of bases not matched to a gene: 5. The CDR3 DNA sequence: TGCAGCGCTCCTAGCGGGGGGGTTACCGGGGAGCTGTTTTTT. Encoded protein: CSAPSGGVTGELFF.

This chain uses TRBV7-9 with TRBJ1-6; 8 positions agree with TRBD1. V was pared by 5 bases and J by 10 bases, with 10 bases of the junction left unmatched. From germline, CDR1 is SEHNR and CDR2 FQNEAQ (reference sequence). CDR3 size: 15 residues. DNA for the CDR3: TGTGCCAGCAGCGTCGACAGGGGATTGTTCTCACCCCTCCACTTT. Protein: CASSVDRGLFSPLHF.

In its sample, this clone was seen a few times. This CDR3 reads CASSQAQDGRLYGYTF. CDR3 in DNA: TGCGCCAGCAGCCAAGCGCAGGACGGGAGACTCTATGGCTACACCTTC. The V call is TRBV4-1, the J call TRBJ1-2; no definite D call. The CDR3 is 16 amino acids. Trimming left V 1 base short and J 4 bases short, with 16 bases between. Germline V lookup: CDR1 MGHRA, CDR2 YSYEKL.

The V call is TRBV6-1, the J call TRBJ2-2, with TRBD1 matching over 9 bases. The CDR3 is made up of 14 amino acids. Germline CDR1 MNHNS, CDR2 SASEGT. Trimming took 3 bases from V and 9 from J; bases not matched to a gene: 5. CDR3 in DNA: TGTGCCAGCAGTGAGGGACAGGGCCCGCGGGAGCTGTTTTTT. Protein sequence: CASSEGQGPRELFF.

This clone was detected a few times. The chain joins TRBV6-6 to TRBJ1-5, with 7 bases lining up with TRBD1. Germline CDR1 is MNHNY and CDR2 is SVGAGI (reference sequence). V lost 6 bases, J lost 5 bases, and 4 bases stayed unmatched. This CDR3 contains 13 residues. The CDR3 spells CASRPDRDQPQHF. DNA of the CDR3: TGTGCCAGCAGACCCGACAGGGATCAGCCCCAGCATTTT.

The genes are TRBV7-8 and TRBJ2-3, with 7 bases identical to TRBD2. The CDR3 runs 18 residues. Germline V lookup: CDR1 SGHVS, CDR2 FQNEAQ. With V trimmed by 4 bases and J by 0 bases, 13 bases remained unmatched. Here the CDR3 reads CASSSTAGPSGSTDTQYF. For the CDR3, the DNA is TGTGCCAGCAGCTCCACAGCGGGACCCTCAGGGAGCACAGATACGCAGTATTTT.

This clone has only one observation. The rearrangement uses TRBV7-3 and TRBJ2-3, with D unclear. Deletions cut 5 bases from V and 5 bases from J, with 11 bases between. Per the germline V gene, CDR1 is SGHTA and CDR2 is FQGTGA. This CDR3 has 13 residues. CDR3 residues: CASSGANVDTQYF. The CDR3 bases are TGTGCCAGCAGCGGAGCGAACGTAGATACGCAGTATTTT. Full variable domain (remainder filled in from reference TRBV7-3 and TRBJ2-3): GAGVSQTPSNKVTEKGKYVELRCDPISGHTALYWYRQSLGQGPEFLIYFQGTGAADDSGLPNDRFFAVRPEGSVSTLKIQRTERGDSAVYLCASSGANVDTQYFGPGTRLTVL.

The chain recombines TRBV28 with TRBJ1-5; 7 bases agree with TRBD1. The CDR3 has 14 amino acids. CDR1 MDHEN and CDR2 SYDVKM come from the germline V gene. The V segment lost 6 bases and the J segment 5 bases; nucleotides outside the gene matches: 7. CDR3 region: CASSWGQLYQPQHF. DNA of the CDR3: TGTGCCAGCAGCTGGGGACAGCTATATCAGCCCCAGCATTTT.

This clone has a handful of counts. The J gene is TRBJ2-7, the V gene TRBV7-9; 11 bases are a match to TRBD1. Germline V gene data show CDR1 as SEHNR and CDR2 as FQNEAQ (reference sequence). V gave up 6 bases and J gave up 4 bases; unmatched junction bases: 8. The CDR3 length is 15 residues. This chain's CDR3 is CASSYGQGALYEQYV. The DNA for the CDR3 is TGTGCCAGCAGTTACGGACAGGGGGCGTTGTACGAGCAGTACGTC.

J is TRBJ2-2 and V is TRBV7-9; TRBD2 matches 10 bases. The CDR3 totals 17 residues. With V trimmed by 3 bases and J by 1 base, 5 bases remained unmatched. The germline CDR1 and CDR2 sequences are SEHNR and FQNEAQ (reference sequence). DNA of the CDR3: TGTGCCAGCAGCTTGGAGCCTAGCGGGGGGAACACCGGGGAGCTGTTTTTT. This encodes CASSLEPSGGNTGELFF.

The gene calls are TRBV6-1 and TRBJ1-2, with a possible D match to TRBD1 (6 bases). CDR3 length: 14 residues. V lost 1 base, J lost 4 bases, and 10 bases lay in between. The germline V gene encodes CDR1 MNHNS and CDR2 SASEGT. In nucleotides, the CDR3 is TGTGCCAGCAGTGAAGGCAGGGGTGGCTATGGCTACACCTTC. It encodes CASSEGRGGYGYTF.

The J gene is TRBJ2-3, the V gene TRBV7-6, with 8 bases matching TRBD2. There are 16 residues in the CDR3. Germline CDR1 SGHVS, CDR2 FNYEAQ. With V trimmed by 3 bases and J by 0 bases, 5 bases remained unmatched. The CDR3 reads CASSFSGATSTDTQYF. DNA for the CDR3: TGTGCCAGCAGCTTTAGCGGGGCCACTAGCACAGATACGCAGTATTTT.

The chain is built from TRBV11-2 and TRBJ2-7; possible D gene TRBD2, 7 bases. V was clipped by 5 bases and J by 2 bases, with 16 bases between them. The CDR3 is 15 amino acids. Germline-derived CDR1 and CDR2 are SGHAT and FQNNGV. The CDR3 sequence: CASSPSGGAPYEQYF. In nucleotides, the CDR3 is TGTGCCAGCAGCCCAAGTGGGGGGGCCCCCTACGAGCAGTACTTC.

The chain has TRBV23-1 and TRBJ1-2; D unclear. TRBV23-1 is noted as an ORF with a role that remains uncertain. V lost 1 base, J lost 5 bases, and 17 bases lay in between. This CDR3 contains 16 residues. Here the CDR3 DNA reads TGCGCCAGCAGTCAATTGTGGCAGTCAGTCAAATATGGCTACACCTTC. Translated, it gives CASSQLWQSVKYGYTF.

The rearrangement links TRBV7-2 to TRBJ2-5; 8 bases fit TRBD1. V dropped 0 bases and J dropped 3; count of bases not matched to a gene: 3. CDR1 is SGHTA and CDR2 is FQGNSA in the germline V gene. The CDR3 length is 15 residues. The CDR3 spells CASSLASGGEETQYF. DNA for the CDR3: TGTGCCAGCAGCTTAGCTTCAGGGGGCGAAGAGACCCAGTACTTC.

The J gene is TRBJ2-7, the V gene TRBV29-1; 7 positions match TRBD1. Germline-derived CDR1 and CDR2 are SQVTM and ANQGSEA. The V and J ends lost 4 bases and 3 bases, in that order; junction bases with no gene match: 6. This CDR3 comprises 13 residues. The CDR3 coding sequence is TGCAGCGTTGTGGAGACAGGGCGCTACGAGCAGTACTTC. The encoded protein is CSVVETGRYEQYF.

The rearrangement joins TRBV19 to TRBJ2-1; 11 nucleotides agree with TRBD2. Unmatched junction bases numbered 11, after V lost 5 bases and J lost 14 bases. Per germline, CDR1 LNHDA and CDR2 SQIVND (reference sequence). The CDR3 spans 14 residues. The CDR3 bases are TGTGCCAGTAGTGGGGTTAGCGGGGGGGCTTTGAAGTTCTTC. As protein: CASSGVSGGALKFF.

The V call is TRBV27, the J call TRBJ1-5; tentative D call: TRBD1 (6 bases). Germline V lookup: CDR1 MNHEY, CDR2 SMNVEV (reference sequence). This CDR3 comprises 14 residues. The ends were cut back, 5 bases at V and 5 bases at J, with 13 bases in the middle. The CDR3 region has the DNA TGTGCCAGCAGTCATTACAGGGTTGATCAGCCCCAGCATTTT. Translating it yields CASSHYRVDQPQHF.

The rearrangement links TRBV11-2 to TRBJ2-3; 8 nucleotides align to TRBD2. After removal of 1 base from V and 6 bases from J, the junction contained 6 bases not matched to a gene. The germline V gene has CDR1 SGHAT and CDR2 FQNNGV. CDR3 length equals 15 residues. In nucleotides, the CDR3 is TGTGCCAGCAGCTTAGCGGGAGGGTTGGGCGATACGCAGTATTTT. This codes for CASSLAGGLGDTQYF.

This clone was seen only once. The V and J genes are TRBV7-9 and TRBJ1-1; D ambiguous. This CDR3 contains 13 residues. The V end was cut by 5 bases, the J end by 1 base, with 8 bases between. Germline loops: CDR1 SEHNR, CDR2 FQNEAQ (reference sequence). CDR3 protein: CASSLTQNTEAFF. The DNA of the CDR3 is TGTGCCAGCAGCCTGACACAGAACACTGAAGCTTTCTTT.

The V and J genes are TRBV7-3 and TRBJ2-1; TRBD1 aligns across 11 bases. The germline V gene has CDR1 SGHTA and CDR2 FQGTGA. V lost 4 bases to trimming and J lost 7 bases; unmatched junction nucleotides: 6. This CDR3 region has 15 residues. The CDR3 sequence is CASSSGQGVGNEQFF. CDR3 bases: TGTGCCAGCAGCTCGGGACAGGGGGTGGGGAATGAGCAGTTCTTC. The full variable domain, completed using reference TRBV7-3 and TRBJ2-1, is GAGVSQTPSNKVTEKGKYVELRCDPISGHTALYWYRQSLGQGPEFLIYFQGTGAADDSGLPNDRFFAVRPEGSVSTLKIQRTERGDSAVYLCASSSGQGVGNEQFFGPGTRLTVL.

This clone has only one observation. The rearrangement links TRBV5-5 to TRBJ2-1, with 14 bases aligning to TRBD2. This CDR3 is built from 18 residues. The ends lost 8 bases at V and 5 bases at J; junction bases unmatched: 15. Germline values: CDR1 SGHKS, CDR2 YYEKEE (reference sequence). The CDR3 region is CASLVTSGGAILDNEQFF. Here the CDR3 DNA reads TGTGCCAGTCTCGTGACTAGCGGGGGGGCCATTTTGGACAATGAGCAGTTCTTC.

Here the CDR3 DNA reads TGCGCCAGCAGCTTGATCCGGGACAGATCCGATACGCAGTATTTT. The encoded protein is CASSLIRDRSDTQYF. The chain joins TRBV5-1 to TRBJ2-3, with 7 nucleotides matching TRBD1. This CDR3 contains 15 residues. Germline V gives CDR1 SGHRS, CDR2 YFSETQ. The ends lost 1 base at V and 6 bases at J; junction bases unmatched: 8.